The following is a T cell receptor beta chain sequence with its context. The data stem from a study of blood T cell repertoires in COVID-19. Sequencing used immunoSEQ multiplex PCR; TCRdb keeps in-frame clones, though not all of them. This table has tens of thousands of clones, around 80% appearing once. The sample was peripheral blood. The TCR sequence derives from a human donor in a cohort sampled during active COVID-19.

CDR3 DNA sequence: TGTGCCAGCTCACCACCTGGACAAGCCTACGAGCAGTACTTC. It codes for CASSPPGQAYEQYF. The V and J genes are TRBV18 and TRBJ2-7, with D tentatively TRBD1 (5 bases). In germline, CDR1 is KGHSH, CDR2 LQKENI. Deletions cut 0 bases from V and 2 bases from J, with 8 bases between. The CDR3 has 14 amino acids.